Detailed here is one TCR beta chain. Method: immunoSEQ multiplex PCR; TCRdb's copy keeps in-frame clones and lacks some. Among roughly 77,000 clones listed, approximately 85% were seen once. With autoimmune disease history or systemic immunosuppression, patients were excluded. This specimen belongs to a study of OX40 agonist ivuxolimab in advanced cancers. Study in general: It was permissible to have had prior anti-PD-1, anti-PD-L1 or anti-CTLA-4 therapy, and around 40% had some. Partial response was recorded in three patients: one hepatocellular carcinoma and two cutaneous melanoma cases.

The starting material was CD4+ or CD8+ T cells sorted from blood, obtained in a trial of the OX40 agonist ivuxolimab. The clonotype was recovered from an adult with an advanced solid tumor such as melanoma, head and neck, liver or kidney cancer.

CDR3 region: CAWSGGGRGLEQYF. CDR3 bases: TGTGCCTGGAGCGGCGGGGGTAGAGGCCTCGAGCAGTACTTC. The chain combines TRBV30 with TRBJ2-7, with 7 bases lining up with TRBD2. Germline values: CDR1 GTSNPN, CDR2 SVGIG (reference sequence). V lost 3 bases, J lost 6 bases, and 11 bases stayed unmatched. The CDR3 loop spans 14 amino acids.